Listed here are 6 T cell receptor beta chains from one sample, sequenced in a study of EBV T-cell therapy then PD-1 blockade in nasopharyngeal carcinoma. For these receptors, no antigen is known. Specified treatment: AdE1-LMPpoly-expanded autologous EBV-specific T-cell therapy followed by anti-PD-1 nivolumab. TCRdb's table, derived via immunoSEQ multiplex PCR, lists solely in-frame clones and lacks some. The repertoire includes 17,000 or so clones, over 80% of them detected once, and less than 30% sits in the top ten. The sample here was CD8+ T cells from blood, taken at day 0 from a patient whose treatment included autologous EBV-specific T cells and nivolumab. These receptors were taken from a man aged 35 to 55 with nasopharyngeal carcinoma.

This chain uses TRBV19 with TRBJ2-5; D unresolved. The CDR3 totals 14 residues. V was clipped by 6 bases and J by 1 base, with 12 bases between them. In germline, CDR1 is LNHDA, CDR2 SQIVND (reference sequence). CDR3 region: CASSHGQLQETQYF. CDR3 DNA sequence: TGTGCCAGTAGCCATGGGCAGCTCCAAGAGACCCAGTACTTC.

V usage is TRBV7-3 and J usage is TRBJ2-2, with 11 bases identical to TRBD1. Trimming at V came to 8 bases and at J to 4 bases, leaving 3 bases not matched to a gene. CDR1 is SGHTA, CDR2 FQGTGA, per germline. The CDR3 covers 14 residues. The chain's CDR3 is CASGDRGSTGELFF. The CDR3 coding sequence is TGTGCCAGCGGGGACAGGGGGAGCACCGGGGAGCTGTTTTTT.

V is TRBV9 and J is TRBJ1-2; D is undetermined. CDR3 size: 10 residues. V lost 5 bases and J 10 bases, leaving 9 bases between the germline ends. Germline V gene sequence: CDR1 SGDLS, CDR2 YYNGEE. CDR3 amino acids: CASRGSVYTF. The CDR3 DNA reads TGTGCCAGCAGGGGGTCTGTCTACACCTTC.

V is TRBV7-8 and J is TRBJ2-2; D remains ambiguous. CDR3 size: 16 residues. Trimming took 1 base from V and 0 from J, leaving 9 bases between them. CDR1 is SGHVS, CDR2 FQNEAQ, per germline. Here the CDR3 reads CASSLEDPTNTGELFF. CDR3 coding DNA: TGTGCCAGCAGCTTAGAAGACCCAACGAACACCGGGGAGCTGTTTTTT.

The chain joins TRBV19 to TRBJ1-1, with TRBD1 identical over 7 bases. Germline V gene data show CDR1 as LNHDA and CDR2 as SQIVND (reference sequence). With 1 base clipped from V and 6 bases from J, the junction kept 8 bases outside the gene matches. CDR3 length: 15 residues. The CDR3 DNA reads as TGTGCCAGTAGTATAGTGTCAGGGGGGGCCGCTGAAGCTTTCTTT. It translates to CASSIVSGGAAEAFF.

The chain employs TRBV6-2 or TRBV6-3 and TRBJ2-3; 10 nucleotides line up with TRBD2. V lost 5 bases, J lost 2 bases, and 1 base stayed unmatched. The CDR3 totals 14 residues. Germline-derived CDR1 and CDR2 are MNHEY and SVGEGT. This CDR3 reads CASSSGGATDTQYF. The CDR3 coding sequence is TGTGCCAGCAGTAGCGGGGGGGCCACAGATACGCAGTATTTT.